This T cell receptor beta chain originates from a study of T cell responses to AZD1222 COVID-19 vaccine. Study-wide results and limits: The reported proportion of spike-specific TCRs targeting unmutated variant regions was nearly half. Repertoire sampling happened only post peak T cell response. An increase in Spike-specific TCR breadth and depth was observed after two AZD1222 doses.

Repertoires were generated with immunoSEQ multiplex PCR, while TCRdb's copy carries only in-frame clones and drops some. Of about 140,000 clones detected, 70% to 90% appear once; the ten largest clones hold 2.5% to 3.5%. On this clone itself: The antigen remains unidentified.

CDR1 and CDR2 (germline): MDHEN, SYDVKM. This CDR3 spans 15 amino acids. The J segment lost 4 bases and the V segment lost 6 bases, leaving 8 bases of the junction unmatched. This clonotype originated in an adult in good health. Specimen: peripheral blood, collected on day 0 of AZD1222 vaccination. The chain employs TRBV28 and TRBJ1-1; 10 positions agree with TRBD1. The CDR3 loop reads CASSLGDRGGTEAFF. DNA for the CDR3: TGTGCCAGCAGCCTAGGGGACAGGGGAGGCACTGAAGCTTTCTTT. Full variable domain (remainder filled in from reference TRBV28 and TRBJ1-1): DVKVTQSSRYLVKRTGEKVFLECVQDMDHENMFWYRQDPGLGLRLIYFSYDVKMKEKGDIPEGYSVSREKKERFSLILESASTNQTSMYLCASSLGDRGGTEAFFGQGTRLTVV.